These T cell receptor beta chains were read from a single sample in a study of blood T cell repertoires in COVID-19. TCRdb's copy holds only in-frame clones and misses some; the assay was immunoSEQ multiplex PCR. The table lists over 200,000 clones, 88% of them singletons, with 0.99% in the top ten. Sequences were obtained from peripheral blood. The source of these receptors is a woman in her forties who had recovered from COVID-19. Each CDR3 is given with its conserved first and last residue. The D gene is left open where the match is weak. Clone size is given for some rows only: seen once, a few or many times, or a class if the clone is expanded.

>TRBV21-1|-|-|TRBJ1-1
TGTGCCAGCAGCAAATTTGAGGGCGCCGACACTGAAGCTTTCTTT
CASSKFEGADTEAFF
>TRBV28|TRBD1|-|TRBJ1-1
TGTGCCAGCAACTTGGACAGGGTAAGCACTGAAGCTTTCTTT
CASNLDRVSTEAFF
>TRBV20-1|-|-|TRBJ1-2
TGCAGTGCTAGTGCTGGGGAGACGGTTAGCTATGGCTACACCTTC
CSASAGETVSYGYTF
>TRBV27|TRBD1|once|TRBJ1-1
TGTGCCAGCAGACAGGGTGGGACAGGGATGGGCACTGAAGCTTTCTTT
CASRQGGTGMGTEAFF
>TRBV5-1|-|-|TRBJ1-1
TGCGCCAGCAGCTTGGGTCGTGGCAGGGGCGCTGGGGAAGCTTTCTTT
CASSLGRGRGAGEAFF
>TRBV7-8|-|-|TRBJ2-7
TGTGCCAGCAGCTTAGTTTGGGGCGGCGACTTCTCCTACGAGCAGTACTTC
CASSLVWGGDFSYEQYF
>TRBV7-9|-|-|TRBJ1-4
TGTGCCAGCAACAACCCCGGGGGGCAGTTGGAAAAACTGTTTTTT
CASNNPGGQLEKLFF
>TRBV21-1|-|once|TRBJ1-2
TGTGCCAGCAGCATGGGGAGGGGACCCGGCCCTGGCTACACCTTC
CASSMGRGPGPGYTF
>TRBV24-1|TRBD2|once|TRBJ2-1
TGTGCCACCAGTGACCCTAGCGGGAGGGCCGGTTTTTCCGGGGAGCAGTTCTTC
CATSDPSGRAGFSGEQFF
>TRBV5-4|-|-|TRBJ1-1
TGTGCCAGCAGCTTGTTCGGGACGGGGGACACTGAAGCTTTCTTT
CASSLFGTGDTEAFF
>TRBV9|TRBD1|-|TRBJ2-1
TGTGCCAGCAGCGAGGGGACAGAACCGAGGGGTGAGCAGTTCTTC
CASSEGTEPRGEQFF
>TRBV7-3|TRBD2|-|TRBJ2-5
TGTGCCAGCAGCCCCGGGGGGGCTCGGGAGACCCAGTACTTC
CASSPGGARETQYF
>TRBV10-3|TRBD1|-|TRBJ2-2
TGTGCCATCCGGGGGACAGGAGGCACCGGGGAGCTGTTTTTT
CAIRGTGGTGELFF
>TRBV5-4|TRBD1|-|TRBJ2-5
TGTGCCAGCAGCCCAGGGACAGGGGGCGGGGAGACCCAGTACTTC
CASSPGTGGGETQYF
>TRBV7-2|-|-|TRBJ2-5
TGTGCCAGCAGCGCCCGGGTGTACCAAGAGACCCAGTACTTC
CASSARVYQETQYF
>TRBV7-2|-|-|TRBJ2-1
TGTGCCAGCAGCCCCGGGAGCTCCTACAATGAGCAGTTCTTC
CASSPGSSYNEQFF
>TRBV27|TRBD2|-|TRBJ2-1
TGTGCCAGCAGTTTATCGGGGCGGGAGGGCCCCACCACCTACAATGAGCAGTTCTTC
CASSLSGREGPTTYNEQFF
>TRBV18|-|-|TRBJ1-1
TGTGCCAGCTCACCACGGGCGCGCGGGGGGAACACTGAAGCTTTCTTT
CASSPRARGGNTEAFF
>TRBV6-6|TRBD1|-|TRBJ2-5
TGTGCCAGCAGGGGGGGACAGGGGCTGGGGGAGACCCAGTACTTC
CASRGGQGLGETQYF
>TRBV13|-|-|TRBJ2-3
TGTGCCAGCAGCTTAGGGGAGGGAGGCGGGCAGTATTTT
CASSLGEGGGQYF
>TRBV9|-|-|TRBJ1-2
TGTGCCAGCCTTACACAGGGCTACTACACCTTC
CASLTQGYYTF
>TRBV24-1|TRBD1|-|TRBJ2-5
TGTGCCACCAGTGATCCCCGGACAGGGTGGGGATCGGAGACCCAGTACTTC
CATSDPRTGWGSETQYF
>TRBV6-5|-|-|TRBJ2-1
TGTGCCAGCAGTTCGGCAGGGGCCCGGGATGAGCAGTTCTTC
CASSSAGARDEQFF
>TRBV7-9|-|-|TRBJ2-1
TGTGCCAGCATACTAGCTTCCTCCTACAATGAGCAGTTCTTC
CASILASSYNEQFF
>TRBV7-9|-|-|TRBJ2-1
TGTGCCAGCAGCTTAGCTCCACCCGGGAATGAGCAGTTCTTC
CASSLAPPGNEQFF
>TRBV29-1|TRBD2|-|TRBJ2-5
TGCAGCGTTGGGGGGGGCCAAGAGACCCAGTACTTC
CSVGGGQETQYF
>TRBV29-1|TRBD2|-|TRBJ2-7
TGCAGCGTTGGAGGGAGGGGCGAGCAGTACTTC
CSVGGRGEQYF
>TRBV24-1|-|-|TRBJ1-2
TGTGCCACCAGTGTCGGTCCCGCGGGTGGCTACACCTTC
CATSVGPAGGYTF
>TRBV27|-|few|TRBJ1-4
TGTGCCAGCAGTCCCCAGGACTGGCGGCATGAAAAACTGTTTTTT
CASSPQDWRHEKLFF
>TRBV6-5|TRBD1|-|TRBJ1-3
TGTGCCAGCAGTCCACAGGGGGTTTCTGGAAACACCATATATTTT
CASSPQGVSGNTIYF
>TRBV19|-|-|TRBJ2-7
TGTGCCAGTAGTATCGGGAGGGGGCCCTCCTACGAGCAGTACTTC
CASSIGRGPSYEQYF
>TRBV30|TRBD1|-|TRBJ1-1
TGTGCCTCGACAGGGTCCATGGGCACTGAAGCTTTCTTT
CASTGSMGTEAFF
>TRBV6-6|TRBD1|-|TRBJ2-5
TGTGCCAGCAGCCGACCCGGGACAGAAGAGACCCAGTACTTC
CASSRPGTEETQYF
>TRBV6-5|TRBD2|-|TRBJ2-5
TGTGCCAGCAGTTACCGGGGGGGGGAAGAGACCCAGTACTTC
CASSYRGGEETQYF
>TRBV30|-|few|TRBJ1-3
TGTGCCTGGGAAACAGGGTCGACCATATATTTT
CAWETGSTIYF
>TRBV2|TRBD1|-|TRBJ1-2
TGTGCCAGCAGTGGGGGGCAGGGGGCCTATGGCTACACCTTC
CASSGGQGAYGYTF
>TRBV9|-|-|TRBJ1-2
TGTGCCAGCAGGGCCCCTGGAGGGCGCTATGGCTACACCTTC
CASRAPGGRYGYTF
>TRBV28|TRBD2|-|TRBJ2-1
TGTGCCAGCAGCCCCGGGACTAGCATTCATGAGCAGTTCTTC
CASSPGTSIHEQFF
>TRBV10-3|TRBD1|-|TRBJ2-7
TGTGCCATCAGTGAGGGGACAGGGGTTTACGAGCAGTACTTC
CAISEGTGVYEQYF
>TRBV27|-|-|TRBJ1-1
TGTGCCAGCAGTTTAGTTTTCGGGGGGGCTGACACTGAAGCTTTCTTT
CASSLVFGGADTEAFF
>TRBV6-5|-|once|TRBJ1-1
TGTGCCAGCCAGGACAGCCTGAAGGTTGAAGCTTTCTTT
CASQDSLKVEAFF
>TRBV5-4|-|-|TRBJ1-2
TGTGCCAGCAGCCCCCAGGGTAGGGTCGGCGGCTATGGCTACACCTTC
CASSPQGRVGGYGYTF
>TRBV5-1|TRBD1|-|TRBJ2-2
TGCGCCAGCAGCCCCGGGACAGGGTGGACCGGGGAGCTGTTTTTT
CASSPGTGWTGELFF
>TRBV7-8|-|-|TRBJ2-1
TGTGCCAGCAGCCCCCGGGACACCAGCTCCTACAATGAGCAGTTCTTC
CASSPRDTSSYNEQFF
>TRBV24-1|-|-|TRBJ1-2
TGTGCCACCAGCGACCCAAGACAGCGCCCTAACTATGGCTACACCTTC
CATSDPRQRPNYGYTF
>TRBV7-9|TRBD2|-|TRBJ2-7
TGTGCCAGCAGCCCCCCGGGACTAGCGGAGGGGGCCTACGAGCAGTACTTC
CASSPPGLAEGAYEQYF
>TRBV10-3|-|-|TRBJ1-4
TGTGCCATCAGCGTCGGGGAAAGTACTAATGAAAAACTGTTTTTT
CAISVGESTNEKLFF
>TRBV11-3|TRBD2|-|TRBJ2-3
TGTGCCAGCAGCTGGACTAGCGGGAGGGGCACAGATACGCAGTATTTT
CASSWTSGRGTDTQYF
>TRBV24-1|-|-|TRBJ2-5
TGTGCCACCAGTGACGGGGACACCGCTGAGACCCAGTACTTC
CATSDGDTAETQYF
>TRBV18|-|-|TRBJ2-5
TGTGCCAGCTCACCCCGGGGGATAAATGGGGAGACCCAGTACTTC
CASSPRGINGETQYF
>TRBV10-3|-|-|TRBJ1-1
TGTGCCATCAGACCGACGGGGAGGGGGAACACTGAAGCTTTCTTT
CAIRPTGRGNTEAFF
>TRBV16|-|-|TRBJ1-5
TGTGCCAGCAGCCCCGAGGTGGATCAGCCCCAGCATTTT
CASSPEVDQPQHF